The T cell receptor (beta chain) under discussion was sequenced for a study of blood T cell repertoires in COVID-19. Across the study: COVID-19 samples, acute and convalescent, were from the United States, Italy and Spain. In each case, the material was cDNA or gDNA derived from T cells, B-cell-depleted T cells, or PBMCs.

Clinical history reported by participants formed the basis on which cohorts were assigned. Study processing details: Amplification of reference gene primers provided the estimated nucleated cell counts. TCRdb's copy holds only in-frame clones and misses some; the assay was immunoSEQ multiplex PCR. Clonal size and the V and J genes are those of that table, whereas D and trimming came from the DNA. The sample has a few hundred thousand clones, around nine tenths seen once; the top ten hold less than 1.5%. From germline, CDR1 is SGHNT and CDR2 YYREEE (reference sequence). V shed 6 bases and J 6 bases; nucleotides not matched to a gene: 18. The CDR3 extends over 17 amino acids.

This sequence originates from a young woman who had recovered from COVID-19. This chain connects TRBV5-4 to TRBJ2-7; 10 bases line up with TRBD1. Sequencing was done on a sample of PBMCs or T cells enriched from blood (not recorded which). CDR3 amino acids: CASTPNPGTGDMGEQYF. CDR3 sequence (DNA): TGTGCCAGCACCCCTAATCCGGGGACAGGGGATATGGGCGAGCAGTACTTC.